These 5 T cell receptor beta chains originate from one sample sequenced in a study of cytomegalovirus exposure and HLA in healthy donors. The PCR ran on 60 Vbeta and 13 Jbeta primers. Here immunoSEQ multiplex PCR was the method, and the copy in TCRdb shows in-frame clones only, minus some. The ten top clones account for approximately 1.8%, within a sample of about 130,000 clones. Sample: PBMCs. The receptors were sampled from a man aged 18-30 years in good health and CMV-seronegative.

The chain employs TRBV4-3 and TRBJ1-1; D remains unclear. V lost 0 bases to trimming and J lost 7 bases, with 15 bases between them. The CDR3 has 15 amino acids. Germline-derived CDR1 and CDR2 are LGHNA and YSLEER. In DNA, the CDR3 is TGCGCCAGCAGCCAAGAGAGAGGTGTAATGCTTGAAGCTTTCTTT. Its protein is CASSQERGVMLEAFF.

The chain employs TRBV10-3 and TRBJ2-1, with TRBD2 identical over 9 bases. V shed 0 bases, J shed 7 bases, and the junction held 1 base outside the gene matches. The germline V gene has CDR1 ENHRY and CDR2 SYGVKD. This CDR3 is 14 amino acids long. In DNA, the CDR3 is TGTGCCATCAGTGAGTCGACTAGCGGAAATGAGCAGTTCTTC. Protein: CAISESTSGNEQFF.

This chain links TRBV28 with TRBJ1-2; possibly TRBD1 for D (5 bases). This CDR3 is 15 amino acids long. V lost 2 bases, J lost 4 bases, and 14 bases lay in between. Per the germline V gene, CDR1 is MDHEN and CDR2 is SYDVKM. The CDR3 here is CASSLGHTEGYGYTF. CDR3 DNA sequence: TGTGCCAGCAGTTTAGGACATACCGAAGGCTATGGCTACACCTTC.

The chain carries TRBV5-1 and TRBJ2-1, with D possibly matching TRBD1 (6 bases). This CDR3 has 14 residues. Germline values: CDR1 SGHRS, CDR2 YFSETQ. V lost 2 bases to trimming and J lost 8 bases, with 14 bases between them. The CDR3 region is CASSFGQSVDEQFF. The CDR3 region has the DNA TGCGCCAGCAGCTTTGGACAGAGTGTCGATGAGCAGTTCTTC.

This chain uses TRBV6-5 with TRBJ2-7; D perhaps matches TRBD2 (5 bases). The CDR3 contains 12 residues. Trimming took 6 bases from V and 6 from J, leaving 12 bases between them. Germline assignment: CDR1 MNHEY and CDR2 SVGAGI. The CDR3 reads CASRGSSLEQYF. CDR3 coding DNA: TGTGCCAGCAGGGGTTCTAGCCTCGAGCAGTACTTC.